This T cell receptor (beta chain) was profiled in a study of OX40 agonist ivuxolimab in advanced cancers. Study overall: Enrollees could have had prior anti-PD-1, anti-PD-L1 or anti-CTLA-4 therapy, which 40% to 45% had received.

The data were produced by immunoSEQ multiplex PCR, yet TCRdb's version contains in-frame clones alone and is incomplete. The sample lists more than 45,000 clones; about nine tenths were seen once. Germline values: CDR1 MNHNS, CDR2 SASEGT. This CDR3 contains 14 residues. After removal of 5 bases from V and 7 bases from J, the junction contained 8 bases not matched to a gene. Sampled blood was obtained at baseline, cycle 4 day 1, and cycle 7 day 1. This receptor was taken from an adult with an advanced solid tumor such as melanoma, head and neck, liver or kidney cancer. Here the sequenced sample was CD4+ or CD8+ T cells sorted from blood, taken in a trial of the OX40 agonist ivuxolimab. V is TRBV6-1 and J is TRBJ1-1, with 9 bases matching TRBD1. DNA of the CDR3: TGTGCCAGCAGTCCGACCGGGACAGGGTATGAAGCTTTCTTT. Its protein product is CASSPTGTGYEAFF.